The 14 T cell receptor beta chains below were found in one sample sequenced in a study of cytomegalovirus exposure and HLA in healthy donors. 13 Jbeta primers and 60 Vbeta primers were used for the PCR. The data were produced by immunoSEQ multiplex PCR, yet TCRdb's version contains in-frame clones alone and is incomplete. The sample contains some 190,000 clones, 75% to 90% of which appear only once. Sequenced input: PBMCs. These TCRs come from a girl aged 10 to 17 in good health and CMV-seropositive.

This chain links TRBV5-1 with TRBJ1-1; perhaps TRBD1 as D (5 bases). The CDR3 has 15 residues. V lost 5 bases and J lost 0, with 14 bases in between. Germline V gene lookup returns CDR1 SGHRS and CDR2 YFSETQ. CDR3 sequence reads: CASRASGGVNTEAFF. CDR3 DNA sequence: TGCGCCAGCAGAGCCTCCGGAGGGGTGAACACTGAAGCTTTCTTT.

This clone appeared once. The V call is TRBV25-1, the J call TRBJ2-5, with D tentatively TRBD1 (5 bases). The CDR3 loop spans 15 amino acids. Germline V gene data show CDR1 as MGHDK and CDR2 as SYGVNS. V shed 6 bases and J shed 1 base, with 15 bases lying between them. As DNA, the CDR3 is TGTGCCAGCAGCCCATTACGACAGATCCAAGAGACCCAGTACTTC. Translating gives CASSPLRQIQETQYF.

This clone was seen once. J is TRBJ2-7 and V is TRBV4-1; tentatively, D is TRBD1 (6 bases). Trimming stripped 3 bases from V and 0 bases from J, with 12 bases between. The CDR3 loop spans 15 amino acids. Per the germline V gene, CDR1 is MGHRA and CDR2 is YSYEKL. DNA for the CDR3: TGCGCCAGCAGCCAGGAGACAGGTGCCTCCTACGAGCAGTACTTC. This gives the protein CASSQETGASYEQYF.

This clone occurred once. The chain is built from TRBV27 and TRBJ1-2, with TRBD1 matching over 9 bases. Germline CDR1 reads MNHEY; CDR2 reads SMNVEV (reference sequence). Trimming cost V 3 bases and J 5 bases; bases outside gene matches: 7. The CDR3 loop spans 15 amino acids. The CDR3 loop reads CASSLDSGQGYGYTF. The CDR3 coding sequence is TGTGCCAGCAGTTTGGACTCGGGACAGGGTTATGGCTACACCTTC.

Turning to this clone: A read error may account for a junction end that differs from germline. Additional DNA sequences in this sample encode the identical CDR3. The rearrangement uses TRBV29-1 and TRBJ1-1; D possibly corresponds to TRBD1 (6 bases). Per germline, CDR1 SQVTM and CDR2 ANQGSEA. The CDR3 covers 13 residues. For the CDR3, the DNA is TGCAGCGTTGAGCAGGGCTGGGACACTGAAGCCTTCTTT. Translated, it gives CSVEQGWDTEAFF.

The chain joins TRBV18 to TRBJ1-5; D gene ambiguous. Trimming shortened V by 2 bases and J by 2 bases, and 10 bases separated the two germline ends. The CDR3 contains 15 residues. CDR1 KGHSH and CDR2 LQKENI come from the germline V gene. CDR3 DNA sequence: TGTGCCAGCTCACCATTTAGCGAGGGCAATCAGCCCCAGCATTTT. The encoded protein is CASSPFSEGNQPQHF.

This chain connects TRBV7-9 to TRBJ2-5, with 11 bases identical to TRBD2. This CDR3 has 15 residues. V was clipped by 3 bases and J by 4 bases; unmatched bases: 4. Germline CDR1 SEHNR, CDR2 FQNEAQ (reference sequence). The DNA of the CDR3 is TGTGCCAGCAGCTTCACTAGCGGGAGACGAGAGACCCAGTACTTC. Encoded protein: CASSFTSGRRETQYF.

J is TRBJ1-6 and V is TRBV6-1, with D possibly TRBD1 on 6 matching bases. The CDR3 totals 18 residues. Trimming took 1 base from V and 3 from J, leaving 16 bases between them. From germline, CDR1 is MNHNS and CDR2 SASEGT. CDR3 DNA: TGTGCCAGCAGTGAAGTCGTCCGGGGGGCCGACTATAATTCACCCCTCCACTTT. Protein: CASSEVVRGADYNSPLHF.

The chain recombines TRBV9 with TRBJ2-1; 14 positions match TRBD2. The junction had 3 bases not matched to a gene; V was cut back by 0 bases and J by 7 bases. Germline CDR1 and CDR2: SGDLS and YYNGEE. The CDR3 has 16 amino acids. This chain's CDR3 is CASSVAGLAGVNEQFF. DNA for the CDR3: TGTGCCAGCAGCGTAGCGGGACTAGCGGGAGTAAATGAGCAGTTCTTC.

This chain uses TRBV7-3 with TRBJ2-1, with a tentative D call TRBD2 (5 bases). This CDR3 has 15 residues. Trimming pared 5 bases from V and 5 bases from J, leaving 16 bases between. Per germline, CDR1 SGHTA and CDR2 FQGTGA. The CDR3 DNA reads TGTGCCAGCAGCCCGATTAATCACGGGGACAATGAGCAGTTCTTC. This translates into CASSPINHGDNEQFF.

V usage is TRBV15 and J usage is TRBJ2-7; a possible D gene is TRBD1 (6 bases). V was clipped by 1 base and J by 2 bases, with 9 bases between them. The CDR3 consists of 14 residues. Germline V gives CDR1 LNHNV, CDR2 YYDKDF (reference sequence). The CDR3, as DNA: TGTGCCACCAGCAGAGGAGGGGGAACCTACGAGCAGTACTTC. It codes for CATSRGGGTYEQYF.

This chain joins TRBV23-1 and TRBJ1-2; tentatively, D is TRBD1 (5 bases). TRBV23-1 is filed as an ORF, its function uncertain. Trimming took 3 bases from V and 2 from J, leaving 7 bases between them. The CDR3 runs to 13 residues. Here the CDR3 reads CASSHSGNYGYTF. Here the CDR3 DNA reads TGCGCCAGCAGTCACTCAGGGAACTATGGCTACACCTTC.

CDR3 DNA sequence: TGTGCCAGCAGCTTAAAGGGGATTGGCAGGGCGAAGGAGACCCAGTACTTC. Amino acids: CASSLKGIGRAKETQYF. This chain joins TRBV7-2 and TRBJ2-5, with D perhaps TRBD1 (5 bases). V lost 2 bases to trimming and J lost 5 bases, with 21 bases between them. Germline V gene sequence: CDR1 SGHTA, CDR2 FQGNSA. The CDR3 consists of 17 residues.

This rearrangement joins TRBV7-2 to TRBJ1-1; unclear D gene. Germline CDR1 and CDR2: SGHTA and FQGNSA. This CDR3 comprises 13 residues. Trimming cost V 2 bases and J 2 bases, with 6 bases left between them. CDR3 in amino acids: CASSLQANTEAFF. The CDR3 nucleotides read TGTGCCAGCAGCTTACAAGCTAACACTGAAGCTTTCTTT.